This entry concerns a single T cell receptor (beta chain). Its antigen is undetermined. Libraries were prepared by immunoSEQ multiplex PCR; TCRdb keeps only in-frame clonotypes and omits some of them. Among over 20,000 clones listed, approximately 83% were seen once. Allogeneic regulatory or mature dendritic cells were co-cultured for approximately 5 days with CFSE-labeled sorted T cells at 1:10. CDR1 and CDR2 from the germline V gene are LNHDA and SQIVND (reference sequence). This CDR3 spans 14 amino acids. V was clipped by 4 bases and J by 4 bases; unmatched bases: 5. This sample was taken from a study of regulatory dendritic cells for organ transplantation. Study summary: Monocytes received vitamin D3 on days 0 and 4, IL-10 on day 4.

The material sequenced was naive CD4+ T cells from blood cultured with regulatory dendritic cells. The subset is: CD45RA+ naive T cells. The V and J genes are TRBV19 and TRBJ1-1; 8 nucleotides line up with TRBD1. This receptor was identified in a human donor in good health. CDR3 sequence: CASSTGTGVTEAFF. Here the CDR3 DNA reads TGTGCCAGTAGTACCGGGACAGGAGTCACTGAAGCTTTCTTT.